A single sample is the source of the 17 T cell receptor beta chains below, sequenced in a study of PD-1 blockade in classical Hodgkin lymphoma. TCRdb keeps only in-frame clones here, not all; method: immunoSEQ multiplex PCR. The sample has 6,000 to 7,500 clones, 45% to 65% seen once. Each of the patients experienced relapse following autologous stem cell transplantation, and their brentuximab vedotin exposure differed. From thawed PBMCs, CD8+ T cells were isolated by magnetic negative selection. Sequencing was performed on CD8+ T cells from blood, taken at baseline. The receptors stem from a human donor with classical Hodgkin lymphoma.

The rearrangement uses TRBV28 and TRBJ2-5, with 8 positions matching TRBD1. V was clipped by 2 bases and J by 5 bases; unmatched bases: 7. Germline assignment: CDR1 MDHEN and CDR2 SYDVKM. The CDR3 has 15 amino acids. This CDR3 reads CASSLRWTGQETQYF. CDR3 DNA sequence: TGTGCCAGCAGTTTACGATGGACAGGGCAGGAGACCCAGTACTTC.

The chain carries TRBV7-2 and TRBJ2-5; D gene ambiguous. The J call may be faulty, since TRBJ2-7 better matches the DNA end. CDR3 length: 15 amino acids. Germline V lookup: CDR1 SGHTA, CDR2 FQGNSA. Here the CDR3 DNA reads TGTGCCAGCAGCCCGAGTGGCACTTTCTCCTACGAGCAGTACTTC. This translates into CASSPSGTFSYEQYF.

By sample share, this clone is medium-sized. CDR3 in DNA: TGTGCCAGCAGCGCCCACAGGGAACTTATCAATGAGCAGTTCTTC. Its protein is CASSAHRELINEQFF. This chain links TRBV9 with TRBJ2-1; a weak D match, TRBD1 (6 bases). The CDR3 loop spans 15 amino acids. The V end was cut by 3 bases, the J end by 6 bases, with 16 bases between. Germline CDR1 and CDR2: SGDLS and YYNGEE.

The genes are TRBV7-2 and TRBJ1-2; 10 bases are a match to TRBD1. The V segment lost 2 bases and the J segment 8 bases; nucleotides outside the gene matches: 8. This CDR3 has 15 amino acids. Per the germline V gene, CDR1 is SGHTA and CDR2 is FQGNSA. CDR3 coding DNA: TGTGCCAGCAGCTTATCAGGGACAGGGGCGAGGGGCTACACCTTC. It encodes CASSLSGTGARGYTF.

This chain links TRBV11-1 with TRBJ2-1; either TRBD1 or TRBD2 may supply D (5 bases each). V lost 3 bases to trimming and J lost 7 bases, with 16 bases between them. CDR1 is SGHAT and CDR2 is FQDESV in the germline V gene (reference sequence). The CDR3 consists of 15 residues. Here the CDR3 DNA reads TGTGCCAGCAGCTTCAATGGGGGATGGGGGAATGAGCAGTTCTTC. Encoded protein: CASSFNGGWGNEQFF. The full variable domain, in which reference TRBV11-1 and TRBJ2-1 provide the parts outside the CDR3, is EAEVAQSPRYKITEKSQAVAFWCDPISGHATLYWYRQILGQGPELLVQFQDESVVDDSQLPKDRFSAERLKGVDSTLKIQPAELGDSAMYLCASSFNGGWGNEQFFGPGTRLTVL.

This rearrangement joins TRBV6-1 to TRBJ2-1, with D possibly TRBD2 on 7 matching bases. Germline V gives CDR1 MNHNS, CDR2 SASEGT. V was trimmed by 3 bases and J by 6 bases, leaving 9 bases between them. The length of the CDR3 is 13 residues. The CDR3 here is CASSERGPNEQFF. The CDR3 coding sequence is TGTGCCAGCAGTGAGCGGGGGCCCAATGAGCAGTTCTTC.

This clone was observed a few times. This chain connects TRBV29-1 to TRBJ2-3; D perhaps matches TRBD1 (5 bases). The CDR3 consists of 13 residues. V was clipped by 7 bases and J by 0 bases, with 11 bases between them. Germline values: CDR1 SQVTM, CDR2 ANQGSEA. The CDR3 here is CSGQGASTDTQYF. CDR3 nucleotides: TGCAGCGGCCAAGGGGCTAGCACAGATACGCAGTATTTT.

This clone has a single count. The chain carries TRBV28 and TRBJ2-7; TRBD2 matches at 7 bases. V was clipped by 4 bases and J by 4 bases; unmatched bases: 4. Germline V lookup: CDR1 MDHEN, CDR2 SYDVKM. CDR3 length: 13 amino acids. The CDR3 loop reads CASSSGEGYEQYF. CDR3 coding DNA: TGTGCCAGCAGTTCGGGGGAGGGGTACGAGCAGTACTTC.

The genes are TRBV4-2 and TRBJ2-1; D is undetermined. CDR3 length: 17 residues. Germline CDR1 is LGHNA and CDR2 is YNFKEQ. Trimming shortened V by 0 bases and J by 9 bases, and 21 bases separated the two germline ends. The CDR3 reads CASSQDAAGLGNFEQFF. CDR3 sequence (DNA): TGTGCCAGCAGCCAAGATGCCGCAGGCCTAGGGAACTTTGAGCAGTTCTTC.

The chain has TRBV7-2 and TRBJ1-1, with D possibly being TRBD1 (5 bases). The CDR3 is 13 residues long. V lost 0 bases and J 11 bases, leaving 13 bases between the germline ends. Germline CDR1 and CDR2: SGHTA and FQGNSA. CDR3 residues: CASSLALKGWAFF. In DNA, the CDR3 is TGTGCCAGCAGCTTAGCGCTCAAGGGGTGGGCTTTCTTT.

J is TRBJ1-5 and V is TRBV4-1, with TRBD1 matching 9 bases. CDR1 and CDR2 from the germline V gene are MGHRA and YSYEKL. V lost 6 bases, J lost 7 bases, and 4 bases stayed unmatched. The CDR3 loop spans 13 amino acids. CDR3 residues: CASSVDRGQPQHF. DNA of the CDR3: TGCGCCAGCAGTGTGGACAGGGGACAGCCCCAGCATTTT.

By its share, this clone is medium-sized (0.01 to 0.1%). The V and J genes are TRBV7-9 and TRBJ1-5; possibly TRBD1 for D (5 bases). CDR1 and CDR2 (germline): SEHNR, FQNEAQ (reference sequence). V lost 5 bases to trimming and J lost 5 bases, with 16 bases between them. The CDR3 consists of 15 residues. CDR3: CASSPTVAGDQPQHF. The CDR3 DNA is TGTGCCAGCAGCCCCACAGTCGCGGGGGATCAGCCCCAGCATTTT.

The gene calls are TRBV4-1 and TRBJ2-7, with a possible D match to TRBD2 (6 bases). V lost 1 base to trimming and J lost 4 bases, with 11 bases between them. Germline assignment: CDR1 MGHRA and CDR2 YSYEKL. This CDR3 has 14 residues. This CDR3 reads CASSQGGGMYEQYF. As DNA, the CDR3 is TGCGCCAGCAGCCAAGGTGGCGGGATGTACGAGCAGTACTTC.

This clone was detected a few times. This sequence joins TRBV28 and TRBJ1-1; D perhaps matches TRBD1 (6 bases). The CDR3 is made up of 16 amino acids. From germline, CDR1 is MDHEN and CDR2 SYDVKM. The V end was cut by 5 bases, the J end by 5 bases, with 21 bases between. The CDR3 loop is CASSLTGTLGRTEAFF. As DNA, the CDR3 is TGTGCCAGCAGTCTAACAGGGACATTAGGACGGACTGAAGCTTTCTTT.

The rearrangement joins TRBV27 to TRBJ2-7, with a tentative D call TRBD2 (6 bases). The germline gives CDR1 MNHEY, CDR2 SMNVEV (reference sequence). CDR3 length: 14 amino acids. Trimming stripped 5 bases from V and 4 bases from J, with 15 bases between. CDR3 loop: CASSPRGVFYEQYF. CDR3 nucleotide sequence: TGTGCCAGCAGTCCCCGCGGGGTTTTTTACGAGCAGTACTTC.

This sequence joins TRBV9 and TRBJ2-7, with 7 bases aligning to TRBD1. CDR1 and CDR2 from the germline V gene are SGDLS and YYNGEE. J gave up 6 bases and V 4 bases, and 16 bases lay outside the gene matches. The CDR3 has 16 residues. Written as DNA, the CDR3 is TGTGCCAGCAGCCCCCGGACAGGTCTCAGGTCGCCCGAGCAGTACTTC. It codes for CASSPRTGLRSPEQYF. Supplemented by reference TRBV9 and TRBJ2-7, the full variable domain reads DSGVTQTPKHLITATGQRVTLRCSPRSGDLSVYWYQQSLDQGLQFLIQYYNGEERAKGNILERFSAQQFPDLHSELNLSSLELGDSALYFCASSPRTGLRSPEQYFGPGTRLTVT.

This clone was seen a handful of times. The V call is TRBV7-6, the J call TRBJ2-1; no firm D call. Germline assignment: CDR1 SGHVS and CDR2 FNYEAQ. The CDR3 runs to 13 residues. Deletions cut 1 base from V and 8 bases from J, with 9 bases between. The chain's CDR3 is CASSLGPNYEQFF. The DNA for the CDR3 is TGTGCCAGCAGCTTAGGTCCTAACTATGAGCAGTTCTTC.